Listed here is a single T cell receptor (beta chain). Its antigen is still unknown. The data belong to a study of glioma-infiltrating T cells after dendritic cell vaccination. Primers: 60 V beta forward and 13 J beta reverse. Libraries were prepared by immunoSEQ multiplex PCR; TCRdb keeps only in-frame clonotypes and omits some of them. Of under 100,000 clones listed, approximately 80% are singletons. Study-wide findings and caveats: The cohort had few patients with full blood and tumor sets. No direct clonality-survival link was found; a diverse polyclonal response may matter.

The CDR3 loop spans 13 amino acids. CDR1 is LNHDA and CDR2 is SQIVND in the germline V gene (reference sequence). The V gene lost 3 bases and the J gene lost 4 bases, with 9 bases spanning the gap. Patients had residual fresh-frozen tumor tissue and more than two years of survival data. The TCR originated in a human donor with glioblastoma. This chain connects TRBV19 to TRBJ1-2, with no clear D. The starting material was blood, obtained before dendritic cell vaccination. The CDR3: CASSIGHPYGYTF. The CDR3, as DNA: TGTGCCAGTAGTATTGGCCATCCCTATGGCTACACCTTC.